These 16 T cell receptor beta chains share one sample of origin, sequenced in a study of T cells in Graves' hyperthyroidism and ophthalmopathy (dated by TCRdb to about 2019). Library preparation used multiplex PCR. The sample was run on an Illumina HiSeq 2000. TCR beta CDR3 regions were amplified from RNA transcripts. The first round of RT-PCR for the TCR CDR3 was performed with the HTBI primer set and the Qiagen OneStep RT-PCR kit. Clones were called with MiXCR by TCRdb after fastp trimmed the public reads at Q25, and only in-frame beta chains were retained. Identical CDR3 proteins give one entry, which carries the most common genes and DNA. This sample has approximately 330,000 distinct CDR3 sequences in its table, and roughly 23% of those were observed once. In total, the top ten clones hold around 48% of the sample. The sample comprised blood. These receptors all come from a woman aged 50 to 60 with Graves' hyperthyroidism.

V is TRBV7-2 and J is TRBJ1-2; D unresolved. This CDR3 region has 13 residues. V gave up 6 bases and J gave up 4 bases, with 12 bases separating them. Per the germline V gene, CDR1 is SGHTA and CDR2 is FQGNSA. The CDR3: CASSSGPGYGYTF. Here the CDR3 DNA reads TGTGCCAGCAGTTCCGGCCCGGGCTATGGCTACACCTTC.

There are many counts of this clonotype. This sequence joins TRBV7-9 and TRBJ2-3, with a tentative D call TRBD1 (5 bases). The CDR3 extends over 13 amino acids. The V end was cut by 6 bases, the J end by 3 bases, with 10 bases between. From germline, CDR1 is SEHNR and CDR2 FQNEAQ (reference sequence). DNA for the CDR3: TGTGCCAGCAGTTTTCAGGGAACAGATACGCAGTATTTT. Amino acid sequence: CASSFQGTDTQYF.

This clonotype came up many times. This chain joins TRBV6-2 or TRBV6-3 and TRBJ2-1; D possibly corresponds to TRBD2 (6 bases). The CDR3 totals 14 residues. CDR1 and CDR2 (germline): MNHEY, SVGEGT. V was trimmed by 2 bases and J by 12 bases, leaving 17 bases between them. The CDR3 protein is CASSYEGRRVGQFF. CDR3 nucleotide sequence: TGTGCCAGCAGTTACGAGGGGAGGAGGGTCGGGCAGTTCTTC.

This clonotype has more than one count but fewer than ten. V is TRBV4-1 and J is TRBJ1-5, with 8 bases fitting TRBD1. The germline CDR1 and CDR2 sequences are MGHRA and YSYEKL. Trimming cost V 0 bases and J 4 bases; bases outside gene matches: 14. CDR3 size: 19 residues. CDR3 DNA: TGCGCCAGCAGCCAAGATGTCCGGACAGGGCTTTCTCGGAATCAGCCCCAGCATTTT. Translation gives CASSQDVRTGLSRNQPQHF.

This clonotype appeared a single time. The chain employs TRBV15 and TRBJ2-1; 7 bases line up with TRBD1. The CDR3 sequence is 14 residues long. Per germline, CDR1 LNHNV and CDR2 YYDKDF (reference sequence). V was pared by 10 bases and J by 5 bases, with 11 bases of the junction left unmatched. The CDR3 sequence: CAIGQEWTNNEQFF. Written as DNA, the CDR3 is TGTGCCATCGGACAGGAGTGGACCAACAATGAGCAGTTCTTC.

There are many counts of this clonotype. The chain uses TRBV28 and TRBJ1-1; D gene unclear. This CDR3 is 14 amino acids long. The V end lost 5 bases, the J end lost 3 bases, and 13 bases lay between the germline ends. In germline, CDR1 is MDHEN, CDR2 SYDVKM. The CDR3 bases are TGTGCCAGCAGTCCACAGACTAGGTACACTGAAGCTTTCTTT. This codes for CASSPQTRYTEAFF.

This clonotype was recorded at least ten times. V is TRBV18 and J is TRBJ2-5; 7 bases are shared with TRBD1. CDR1 is KGHSH, CDR2 LQKENI, per germline. The ends lost 2 bases at V and 5 bases at J; junction bases unmatched: 5. The CDR3 runs 14 residues. The CDR3 loop reads CASSPGDRAETQYF. For the CDR3, the DNA is TGTGCCAGCTCACCAGGAGACAGGGCCGAGACCCAGTACTTC. The full variable domain, completed using reference TRBV18 and TRBJ2-5, is NAGVMQNPRHLVRRRGQEARLRCSPMKGHSHVYWYRQLPEEGLKFMVYLQKENIIDESGMPKERFSAEFPKEGPSILRIQQVVRGDSAAYFCASSPGDRAETQYFGPGTRLLVL.

The J gene is TRBJ1-5, the V gene TRBV20-1; 7 nucleotides line up with TRBD1. This CDR3 has 17 residues. Looked up from germline, CDR1 is DFQATT and CDR2 is SNEGSKA (reference sequence). Trimming took 6 bases from V and 0 from J; bases not matched to a gene: 14. The CDR3 is CSAPRAGQTHSNQPQHF. The DNA for the CDR3 is TGCAGTGCCCCAAGGGCGGGACAGACCCATAGCAATCAGCCCCAGCATTTT.

The V call is TRBV9, the J call TRBJ2-7; 8 bases map to TRBD2. This CDR3 region has 17 residues. Germline V gene data show CDR1 as SGDLS and CDR2 as YYNGEE. V lost 0 bases to trimming and J lost 5 bases; unmatched junction nucleotides: 13. CDR3 protein: CASSVEASGSANDEQYF. CDR3 DNA: TGTGCCAGCAGCGTAGAAGCGAGCGGGAGCGCCAATGACGAGCAGTACTTC.

This clonotype has at least ten counts. DNA of the CDR3: TGCAGCGCCCTGCTTGGGGGACAGGGGAGCTCCTACGAGCAGTACTTC. Amino acid sequence: CSALLGGQGSSYEQYF. The rearrangement uses TRBV29-1 and TRBJ2-7; 10 bases match TRBD1. With V trimmed by 7 bases and J by 0 bases, 12 bases remained unmatched. Germline lookup yields CDR1 SQVTM and CDR2 ANQGSEA. The CDR3 runs 16 residues.

The rearrangement uses TRBV7-6 and TRBJ2-2, with D unresolved. Trimming removed 2 bases at V and 0 bases at J, with 4 bases between. The CDR3 covers 14 residues. Germline loops: CDR1 SGHVS, CDR2 FNYEAQ. The CDR3 DNA sequence: TGTGCCAGCAGCTTAAGCTCGAACACCGGGGAGCTGTTTTTT. It encodes CASSLSSNTGELFF.

This clonotype was seen at least ten times. The V call is TRBV11-3, the J call TRBJ1-3; D is unresolved. The CDR3 is 13 residues long. The germline gives CDR1 SGHNT, CDR2 YENEEA. The V and J ends lost 5 bases and 4 bases respectively, with 9 bases between them. The DNA of the CDR3 is TGTGCCAGCAGCCGGCCCATGGGAAACACCATATATTTT. It encodes CASSRPMGNTIYF.

The rearrangement links TRBV18 to TRBJ2-7; a weak D match, TRBD2 (5 bases). CDR3 size: 13 residues. Trimming took 2 bases from V and 6 from J, leaving 11 bases between them. In germline, CDR1 is KGHSH, CDR2 LQKENI. CDR3 nucleotide sequence: TGTGCCAGCTCACCATCGGCTAGCACCGAGCAGTACTTC. Protein sequence: CASSPSASTEQYF.

The table lists this clonotype with a few counts. The chain employs TRBV19 and TRBJ1-2; D uncertain. Germline V CDR1 and CDR2: LNHDA, SQIVND (reference sequence). The CDR3 has 14 amino acids. With 7 bases removed from V and 5 bases from J, the gap between germline ends came to 17 bases. CDR3 nucleotide sequence: TGTGCCAGTAACATGGCAGGCAGAACGTATGGCTACACCTTC. Protein sequence: CASNMAGRTYGYTF.

The rearrangement links TRBV7-6 to TRBJ2-6, with 9 bases matching TRBD1. Germline V gives CDR1 SGHVS, CDR2 FNYEAQ. The CDR3 extends over 16 amino acids. J lost 4 bases, V lost 5 bases, and 6 bases had no gene match. CDR3 DNA: TGTGCCAGCAGCGCAGACAGGGGGAGGGGGGCCAACGTCCTGACTTTC. Its translation is CASSADRGRGANVLTF.

This clonotype has a count of ten or more. The rearrangement links TRBV7-8 to TRBJ2-5; D not resolved. Trimming stripped 5 bases from V and 4 bases from J, with 11 bases between. Germline V gene data show CDR1 as SGHVS and CDR2 as FQNEAQ. The CDR3 runs 13 residues. The CDR3 DNA sequence: TGTGCCAGCAGCAAGCGATTGGCAGAGACCCAGTACTTC. As protein: CASSKRLAETQYF.